This T cell receptor (beta chain) was captured by sequencing in a study of CD8 T cells in ankylosing spondylitis (dated 2017 in TCRdb). About the investigation overall: To find TCR variants linked to disease, the study profiled T cell receptor beta repertoires in ankylosing spondylitis patients and healthy donors. The full study cohort was made up of roughly 25 ankylosing spondylitis patients and 108 healthy donors. Peripheral blood was sampled, and synovial fluid was also collected from ankylosing spondylitis patients.

In its sample, this clonotype was seen many times. The antigen this receptor binds is unknown. Base qualities are not recorded, but no much larger clone differs from it by a single base. TCRdb shows the sequencer as Illumina HiSeq 2500. TCR beta libraries were prepared by quantitative 5'-RACE with molecular barcodes. As for how the authors treated the data: A new computational method, built on a probabilistic model of VDJ rearrangement, was used to identify disease-linked TCR variants. TCRdb reprocessed the public reads (quality trimming at Q25 with fastp, clone calling with MiXCR) and kept in-frame beta chains. For every CDR3 protein sequence, its rows merge into one entry that carries the most common genes and DNA. TCRdb's processing, not the authors', yielded these V and J calls. The sample table records 100,000 to 150,000 distinct CDR3 sequences; around 7% of these occur just once. The ten largest clones add up to more than 9% of the sample.

V is trimmed back by 1 base and J by 3 bases, and the junction contains 17 bases that no gene match accounts for. Spanning cysteine to phenylalanine, the CDR3 consists of 19 amino acids. Only CDR3 DNA is held: 57 bases, read in frame from base 1. CDR1 and CDR2, per the germline V gene (reference sequence), are DFQATT and SNEGSKA. The paper as a whole reports these results and caveats: According to the report, matched synovial fluid samples from ankylosing spondylitis patients were significantly enriched for the disease-linked clones. A TCR beta motif of fewer than 10 highly homologous amino acid variants appeared characteristic of blood from ankylosing spondylitis patients. The disease-linked clones had a CD8+ phenotype and were found at relatively low frequencies in peripheral blood. Some TCR beta motif variants had previously been reported in synovial fluid and blood of reactive arthritis patients, which suggested common disease-initiation mechanisms.

Sequences were obtained from blood, either unsorted or a sorted T cell fraction (not recorded which). This clonotype was obtained from a male donor with ankylosing spondylitis or in good health (not recorded which). The rearranged chain carries TRBV20-1 and TRBJ2-7; 11 bases in the middle match TRBD2. The CDR3 is CSARGLGTSGSTANYEQYF. The DNA sequence is TGCAGTGCTAGAGGTTTGGGGACTAGCGGATCAACGGCCAACTACGAGCAGTACTTC.